The present T cell receptor (beta chain) was sequenced within a study of blood T cell repertoires in COVID-19. Looking at the study overall: Samples of COVID-19 (acute and convalescent) were obtained from the United States, Italy and Spain. The cDNA or gDNA used as material had been derived from T cells, B-cell-depleted T cells, or PBMCs.

Germline lookup yields CDR1 MNHEY and CDR2 SVGAGI. Trimming pared 7 bases from V and 5 bases from J, leaving 15 bases between. There are 13 residues in the CDR3. In the original workflow: Amplified reference gene primers provided the basis for estimating nucleated cell counts. TCRdb's table, derived via immunoSEQ multiplex PCR, lists solely in-frame clones and lacks some. That table furnishes V, J and clone size, whereas the DNA furnished D and trimming. Found here are 150,000 to 200,000 clones, around 74% of them singletons; the top ten hold 2.5% to 3%. The sample comprised peripheral blood. J is TRBJ2-7 and V is TRBV6-5, with D perhaps TRBD1 (6 bases). The origin of this receptor is a man between 65 and 85 years old with acute or convalescent COVID-19. In DNA form, the CDR3 reads TGTGCCAGCATACCAACAGGGAACCACGAGCAGTACTTC. It is translated as CASIPTGNHEQYF.